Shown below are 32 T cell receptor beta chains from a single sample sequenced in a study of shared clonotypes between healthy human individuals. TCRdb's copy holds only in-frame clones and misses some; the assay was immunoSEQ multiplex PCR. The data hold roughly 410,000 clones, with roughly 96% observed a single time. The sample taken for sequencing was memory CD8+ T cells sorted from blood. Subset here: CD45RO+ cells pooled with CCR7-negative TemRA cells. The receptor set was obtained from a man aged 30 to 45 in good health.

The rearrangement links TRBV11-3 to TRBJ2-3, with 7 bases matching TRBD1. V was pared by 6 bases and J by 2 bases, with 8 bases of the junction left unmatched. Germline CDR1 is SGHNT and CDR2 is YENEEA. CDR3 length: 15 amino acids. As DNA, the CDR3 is TGTGCCAGCAGTTCAGGGGGAAAAGACACAGATACGCAGTATTTT. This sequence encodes CASSSGGKDTDTQYF.

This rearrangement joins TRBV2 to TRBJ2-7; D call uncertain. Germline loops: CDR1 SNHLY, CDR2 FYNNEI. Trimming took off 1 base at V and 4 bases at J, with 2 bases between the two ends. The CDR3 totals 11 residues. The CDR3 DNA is TGTGCCAGCAGTGAAGATTACGAGCAGTACTTC. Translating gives CASSEDYEQYF.

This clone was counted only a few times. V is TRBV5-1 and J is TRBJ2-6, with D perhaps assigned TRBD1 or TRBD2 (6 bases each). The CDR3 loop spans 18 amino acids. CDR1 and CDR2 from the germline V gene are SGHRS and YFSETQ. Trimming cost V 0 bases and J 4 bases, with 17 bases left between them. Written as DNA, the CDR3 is TGCGCCAGCAGCTTGGGTGGGGGGCTGGCGAGCGGGGCCAACGTCCTGACTTTC. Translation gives CASSLGGGLASGANVLTF.

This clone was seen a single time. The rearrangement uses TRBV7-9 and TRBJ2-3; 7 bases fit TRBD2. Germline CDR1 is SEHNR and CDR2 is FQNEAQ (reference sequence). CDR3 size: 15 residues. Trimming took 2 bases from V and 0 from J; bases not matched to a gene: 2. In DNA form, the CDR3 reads TGTGCCAGCAGCTTATATAGCGGGAGCACAGATACGCAGTATTTT. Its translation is CASSLYSGSTDTQYF.

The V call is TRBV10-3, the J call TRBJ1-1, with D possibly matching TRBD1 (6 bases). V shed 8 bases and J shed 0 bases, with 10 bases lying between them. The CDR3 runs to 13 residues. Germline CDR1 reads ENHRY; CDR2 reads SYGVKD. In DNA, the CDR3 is TGTGCCATCGGAGGGGGGGTGAACACTGAAGCTTTCTTT. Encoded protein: CAIGGGVNTEAFF.

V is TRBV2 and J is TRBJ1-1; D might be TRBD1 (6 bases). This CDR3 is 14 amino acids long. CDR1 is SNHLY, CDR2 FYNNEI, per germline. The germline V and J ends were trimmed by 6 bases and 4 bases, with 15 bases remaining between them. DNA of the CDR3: TGTGCCAGCAGGAAAGACAGGTTAGGCACTGAAGCTTTCTTT. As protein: CASRKDRLGTEAFF.

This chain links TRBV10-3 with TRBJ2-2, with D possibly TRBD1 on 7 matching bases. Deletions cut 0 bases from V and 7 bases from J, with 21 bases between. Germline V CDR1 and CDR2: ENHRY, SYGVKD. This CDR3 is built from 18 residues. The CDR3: CAISESMTGRFRGGELFF. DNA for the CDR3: TGTGCCATCAGTGAGTCGATGACAGGGAGGTTTCGTGGCGGGGAGCTGTTTTTT.

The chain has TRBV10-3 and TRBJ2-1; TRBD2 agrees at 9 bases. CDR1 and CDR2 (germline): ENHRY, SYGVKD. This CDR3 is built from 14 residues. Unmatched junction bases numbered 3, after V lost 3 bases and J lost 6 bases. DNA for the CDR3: TGTGCCATCAGTGACCCGGGACTAGCCAATGAGCAGTTCTTC. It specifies CAISDPGLANEQFF.

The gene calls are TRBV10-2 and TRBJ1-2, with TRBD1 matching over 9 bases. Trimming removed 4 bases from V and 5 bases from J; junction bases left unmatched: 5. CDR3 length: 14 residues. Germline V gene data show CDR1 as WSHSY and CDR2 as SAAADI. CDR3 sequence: CASSGDRALYGYTF. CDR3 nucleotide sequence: TGCGCCAGCAGTGGGGACAGGGCCCTATATGGCTACACCTTC.

The CDR3 sequence is CASSLGQANTEAFF. CDR3 DNA: TGTGCCAGCAGCTTAGGACAGGCGAACACTGAAGCTTTCTTT. The chain has TRBV7-3 and TRBJ1-1; 7 bases are a match to TRBD1. Germline V gives CDR1 SGHTA, CDR2 FQGTGA. V gave up 2 bases and J gave up 1 base; unmatched junction bases: 1. This CDR3 is built from 14 residues. The full variable domain, in which reference TRBV7-3 and TRBJ1-1 provide the parts outside the CDR3, is GAGVSQTPSNKVTEKGKYVELRCDPISGHTALYWYRQSLGQGPEFLIYFQGTGAADDSGLPNDRFFAVRPEGSVSTLKIQRTERGDSAVYLCASSLGQANTEAFFGQGTRLTVV.

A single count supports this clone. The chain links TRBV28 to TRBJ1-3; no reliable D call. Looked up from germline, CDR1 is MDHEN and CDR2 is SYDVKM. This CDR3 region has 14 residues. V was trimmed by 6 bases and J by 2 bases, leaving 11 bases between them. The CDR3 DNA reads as TGTGCCAGCAGGTTACAAGGGACTGGAAACACCATATATTTT. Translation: CASRLQGTGNTIYF.

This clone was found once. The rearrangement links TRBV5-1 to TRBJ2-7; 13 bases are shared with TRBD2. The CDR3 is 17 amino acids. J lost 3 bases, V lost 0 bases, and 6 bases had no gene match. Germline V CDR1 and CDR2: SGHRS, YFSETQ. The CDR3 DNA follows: TGCGCCAGCAGCTTGGAGGGGACTAGCGGGACAAACTACGAGCAGTACTTC. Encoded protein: CASSLEGTSGTNYEQYF. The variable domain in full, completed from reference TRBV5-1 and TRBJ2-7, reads KAGVTQTPRYLIKTRGQQVTLSCSPISGHRSVSWYQQTPGQGLQFLFEYFSETQRNKGNFPGRFSGRQFSNSRSEMNVSTLELGDSALYLCASSLEGTSGTNYEQYFGPGTRLTVT.

The CDR3 region has the DNA TGCGCCACCCAGACTAGTAGGGTCAATGAGCAGTTCTTC. Translated: CATQTSRVNEQFF. The rearrangement links TRBV10-2 to TRBJ2-1, with D perhaps TRBD2 (6 bases). The CDR3 runs to 13 residues. V was clipped by 10 bases and J by 6 bases, with 16 bases between them. Germline CDR1 WSHSY, CDR2 SAAADI.

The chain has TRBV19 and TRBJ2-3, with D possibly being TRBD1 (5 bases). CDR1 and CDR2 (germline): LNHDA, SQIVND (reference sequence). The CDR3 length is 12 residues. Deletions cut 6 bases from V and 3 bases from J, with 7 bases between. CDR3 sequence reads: CASRDKTDTQYF. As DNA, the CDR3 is TGTGCCAGTAGGGACAAAACAGATACGCAGTATTTT.

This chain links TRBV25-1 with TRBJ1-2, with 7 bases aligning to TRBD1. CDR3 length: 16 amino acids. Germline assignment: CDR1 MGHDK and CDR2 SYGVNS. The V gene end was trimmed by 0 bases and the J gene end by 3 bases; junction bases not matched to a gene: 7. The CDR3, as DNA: TGTGCCAGCAGTGAATATCTAGGGGGCGCGGACTATGGCTACACCTTC. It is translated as CASSEYLGGADYGYTF.

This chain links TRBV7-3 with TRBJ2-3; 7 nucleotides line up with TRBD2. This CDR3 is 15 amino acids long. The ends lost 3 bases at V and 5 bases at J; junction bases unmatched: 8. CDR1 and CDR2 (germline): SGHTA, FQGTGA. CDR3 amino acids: CASSFTGGSRDTQYF. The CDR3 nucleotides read TGTGCCAGCAGCTTTACTGGCGGGAGCCGAGATACGCAGTATTTT.

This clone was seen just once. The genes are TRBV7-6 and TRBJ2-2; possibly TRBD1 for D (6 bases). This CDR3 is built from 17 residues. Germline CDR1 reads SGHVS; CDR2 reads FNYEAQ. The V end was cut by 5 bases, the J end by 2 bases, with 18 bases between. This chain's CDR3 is CASSRWADRENTGELFF. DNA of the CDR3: TGTGCCAGCAGCCGATGGGCGGACAGAGAAAACACCGGGGAGCTGTTTTTT.

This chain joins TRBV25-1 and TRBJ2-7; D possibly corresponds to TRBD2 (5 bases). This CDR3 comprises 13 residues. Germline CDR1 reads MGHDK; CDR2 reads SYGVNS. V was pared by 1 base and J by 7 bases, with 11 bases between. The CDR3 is CASSEWDGREQYF. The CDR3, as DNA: TGTGCCAGCAGTGAATGGGATGGGAGAGAGCAGTACTTC.

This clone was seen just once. CDR3: CATSREFGTEYYEQYF. CDR3 DNA: TGTGCCACCAGCAGAGAGTTCGGGACAGAATACTACGAGCAGTACTTC. The chain carries TRBV15 and TRBJ2-7, with 7 bases identical to TRBD1. CDR3 length equals 16 residues. CDR1 is LNHNV and CDR2 is YYDKDF in the germline V gene (reference sequence). Trimming removed 0 bases from V and 3 bases from J; junction bases left unmatched: 8.

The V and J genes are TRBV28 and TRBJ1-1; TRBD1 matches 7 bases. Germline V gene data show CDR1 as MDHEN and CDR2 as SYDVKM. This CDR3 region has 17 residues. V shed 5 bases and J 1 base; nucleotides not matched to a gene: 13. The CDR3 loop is CASSRHTQGIWNTEAFF. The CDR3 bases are TGTGCCAGCAGTCGTCATACACAGGGGATTTGGAACACTGAAGCTTTCTTT.

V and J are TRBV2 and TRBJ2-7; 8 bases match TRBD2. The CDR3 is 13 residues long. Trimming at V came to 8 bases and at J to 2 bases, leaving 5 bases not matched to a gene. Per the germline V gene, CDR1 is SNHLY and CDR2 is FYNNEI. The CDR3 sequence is CASGREAPYEQYF. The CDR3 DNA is TGTGCCAGCGGGCGGGAGGCGCCCTACGAGCAGTACTTC.

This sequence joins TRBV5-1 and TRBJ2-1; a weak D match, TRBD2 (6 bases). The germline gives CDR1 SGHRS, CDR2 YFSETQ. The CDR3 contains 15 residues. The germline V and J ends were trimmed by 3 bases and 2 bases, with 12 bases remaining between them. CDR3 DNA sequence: TGCGCCAGCAGCTACGGACTACAGCCCTACAATGAGCAGTTCTTC. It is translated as CASSYGLQPYNEQFF. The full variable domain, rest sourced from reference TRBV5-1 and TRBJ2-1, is KAGVTQTPRYLIKTRGQQVTLSCSPISGHRSVSWYQQTPGQGLQFLFEYFSETQRNKGNFPGRFSGRQFSNSRSEMNVSTLELGDSALYLCASSYGLQPYNEQFFGPGTRLTVL.

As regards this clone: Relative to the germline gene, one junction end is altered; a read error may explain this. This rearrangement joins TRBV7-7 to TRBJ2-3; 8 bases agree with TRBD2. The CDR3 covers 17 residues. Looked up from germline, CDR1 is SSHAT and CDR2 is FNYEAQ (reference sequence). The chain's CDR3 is CASSLAEGSGVSETQYF. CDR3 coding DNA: TGTGCTAGCAGCTTAGCCGAGGGTAGCGGGGTGTCCGAGACGCAGTATTTT.

This CDR3 reads CASSEPTSTDTQYF. The CDR3 coding sequence is TGTGCCAGCAGTGAGCCGACTAGCACAGATACGCAGTATTTT. The chain couples TRBV6-1 to TRBJ2-3; unclear D gene. The germline gives CDR1 MNHNS, CDR2 SASEGT. The V and J ends lost 3 bases and 0 bases respectively, with 7 bases between them. The CDR3 runs to 14 residues.

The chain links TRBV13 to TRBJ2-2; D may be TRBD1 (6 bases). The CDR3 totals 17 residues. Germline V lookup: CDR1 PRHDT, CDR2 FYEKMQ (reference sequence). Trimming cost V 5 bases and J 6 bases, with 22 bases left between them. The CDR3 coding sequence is TGTGCCAGCAGCCCAAGGGGCCGAACAGGGTCAGCCGGGGAGCTGTTTTTT. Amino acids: CASSPRGRTGSAGELFF.

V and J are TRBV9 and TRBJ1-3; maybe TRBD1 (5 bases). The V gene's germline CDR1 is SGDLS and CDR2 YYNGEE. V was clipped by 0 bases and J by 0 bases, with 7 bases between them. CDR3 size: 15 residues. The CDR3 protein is CASSVETVSGNTIYF. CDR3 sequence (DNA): TGTGCCAGCAGCGTAGAGACAGTCTCTGGAAACACCATATATTTT.

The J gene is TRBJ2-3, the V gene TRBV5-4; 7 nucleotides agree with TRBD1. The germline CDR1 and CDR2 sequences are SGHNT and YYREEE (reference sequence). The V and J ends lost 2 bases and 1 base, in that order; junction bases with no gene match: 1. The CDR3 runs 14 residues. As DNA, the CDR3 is TGTGCCAGCAGCTTCACAGGGGGCACAGATACGCAGTATTTT. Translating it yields CASSFTGGTDTQYF.

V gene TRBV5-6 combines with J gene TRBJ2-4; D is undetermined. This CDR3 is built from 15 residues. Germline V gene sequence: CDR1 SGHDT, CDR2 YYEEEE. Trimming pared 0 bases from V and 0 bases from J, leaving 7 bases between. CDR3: CASSLGPLAKNIQYF. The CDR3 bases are TGTGCCAGCAGCTTGGGCCCCCTAGCCAAAAACATTCAGTACTTC.

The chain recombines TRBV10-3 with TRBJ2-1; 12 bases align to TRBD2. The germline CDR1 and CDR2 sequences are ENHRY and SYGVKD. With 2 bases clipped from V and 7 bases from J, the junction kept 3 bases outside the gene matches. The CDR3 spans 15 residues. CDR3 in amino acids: CAISEGLAGSNEQFF. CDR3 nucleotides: TGTGCCATCAGTGAGGGACTAGCGGGATCTAATGAGCAGTTCTTC.

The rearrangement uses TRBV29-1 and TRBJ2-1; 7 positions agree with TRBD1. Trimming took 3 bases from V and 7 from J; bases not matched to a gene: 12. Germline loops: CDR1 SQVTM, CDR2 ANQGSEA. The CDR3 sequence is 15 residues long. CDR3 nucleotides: TGCAGCGTTGAGTCCTTTACAGGGGTCGAGAATGAGCAGTTCTTC. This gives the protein CSVESFTGVENEQFF.

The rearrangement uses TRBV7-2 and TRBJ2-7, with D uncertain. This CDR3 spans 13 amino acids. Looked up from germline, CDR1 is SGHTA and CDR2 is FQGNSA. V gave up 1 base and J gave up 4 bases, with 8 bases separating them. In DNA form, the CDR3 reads TGTGCCAGCAGCTTAGGTGGGAATTACGAGCAGTACTTC. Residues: CASSLGGNYEQYF.

In nucleotides, the CDR3 is TGTGCCAGCATCCGACCCACCGTCGGTAAGAACACTGAAGCTTTCTTT. It translates to CASIRPTVGKNTEAFF. The chain uses TRBV6-6 and TRBJ1-1; D remains unclear. CDR3 length: 16 residues. Per germline, CDR1 MNHNY and CDR2 SVGAGI (reference sequence). V gave up 7 bases and J gave up 1 base, with 19 bases separating them.